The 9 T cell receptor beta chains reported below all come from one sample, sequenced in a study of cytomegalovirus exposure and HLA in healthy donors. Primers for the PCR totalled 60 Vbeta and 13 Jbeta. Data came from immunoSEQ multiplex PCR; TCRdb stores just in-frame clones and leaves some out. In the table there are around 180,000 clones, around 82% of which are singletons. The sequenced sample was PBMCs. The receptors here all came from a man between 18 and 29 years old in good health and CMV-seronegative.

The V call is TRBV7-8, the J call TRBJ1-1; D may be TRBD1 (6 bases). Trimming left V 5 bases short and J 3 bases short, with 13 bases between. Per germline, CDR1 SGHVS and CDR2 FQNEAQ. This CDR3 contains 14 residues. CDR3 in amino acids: CASSKEQGYTEAFF. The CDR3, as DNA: TGTGCCAGCAGCAAAGAACAGGGCTACACTGAAGCTTTCTTT.

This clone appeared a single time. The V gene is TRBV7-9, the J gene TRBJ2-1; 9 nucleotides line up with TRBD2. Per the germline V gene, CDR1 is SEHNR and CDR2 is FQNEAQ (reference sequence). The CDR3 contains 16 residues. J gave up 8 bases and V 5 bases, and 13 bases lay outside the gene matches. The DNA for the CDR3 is TGTGCCAGCAGCCCAATTGTGGGGACTAGCCCCGATGAGCAGTTCTTC. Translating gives CASSPIVGTSPDEQFF.

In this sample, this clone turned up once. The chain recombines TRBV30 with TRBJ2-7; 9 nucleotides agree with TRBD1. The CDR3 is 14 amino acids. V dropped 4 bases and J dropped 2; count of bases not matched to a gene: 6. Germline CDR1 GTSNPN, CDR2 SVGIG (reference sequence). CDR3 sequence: CAWTRDRGAYEQYF. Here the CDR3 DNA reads TGTGCCTGGACCAGAGACAGGGGGGCCTACGAGCAGTACTTC.

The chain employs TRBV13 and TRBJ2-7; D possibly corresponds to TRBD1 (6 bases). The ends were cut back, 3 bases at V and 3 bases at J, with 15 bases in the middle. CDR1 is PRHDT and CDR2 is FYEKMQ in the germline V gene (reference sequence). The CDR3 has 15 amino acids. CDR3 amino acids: CASSLGRTALYEQYF. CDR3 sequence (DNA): TGTGCCAGCAGCTTGGGCAGGACAGCCCTCTACGAGCAGTACTTC.

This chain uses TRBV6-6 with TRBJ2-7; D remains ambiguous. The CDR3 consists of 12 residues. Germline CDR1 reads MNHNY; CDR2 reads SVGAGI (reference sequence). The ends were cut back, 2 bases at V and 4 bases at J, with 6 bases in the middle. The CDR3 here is CASSYEQYEQYF. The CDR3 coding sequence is TGTGCCAGCAGTTACGAGCAATACGAGCAGTACTTC.

The CDR3 coding sequence is TGCGCCAGCAGCCACGGACTAGCAGGCGGGGAGCTGTTTTTT. Protein product: CASSHGLAGGELFF. The chain has TRBV4-3 and TRBJ2-2, with TRBD2 identical over 8 bases. V dropped 3 bases and J dropped 7; count of bases not matched to a gene: 4. The germline gives CDR1 LGHNA, CDR2 YSLEER. The CDR3 runs to 14 residues.

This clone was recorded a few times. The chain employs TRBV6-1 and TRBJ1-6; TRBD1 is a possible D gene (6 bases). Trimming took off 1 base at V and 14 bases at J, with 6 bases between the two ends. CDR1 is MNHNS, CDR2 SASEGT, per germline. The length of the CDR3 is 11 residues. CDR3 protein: CASSEGTALHF. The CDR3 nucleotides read TGTGCCAGCAGTGAAGGGACAGCCCTCCACTTT.

The CDR3 spells CAISETGQGRGAFF. Written as DNA, the CDR3 is TGTGCCATCAGTGAGACTGGACAGGGCCGGGGAGCTTTCTTT. The genes are TRBV10-3 and TRBJ1-1; 8 bases are a match to TRBD1. The CDR3 length is 14 residues. J lost 10 bases, V lost 2 bases, and 9 bases had no gene match. Germline loops: CDR1 ENHRY, CDR2 SYGVKD.

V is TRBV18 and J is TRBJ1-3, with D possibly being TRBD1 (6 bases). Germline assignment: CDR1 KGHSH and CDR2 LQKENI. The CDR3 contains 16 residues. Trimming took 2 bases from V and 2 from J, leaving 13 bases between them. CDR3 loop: CASSPVAGEPGNTIYF. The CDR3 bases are TGTGCCAGCTCACCAGTGGCAGGGGAGCCTGGAAACACCATATATTTT.